Shown below are 25 T cell receptor beta chains from a single sample sequenced in a study of T cells expressing NK-cell markers. TCRdb reworked the 5' RACE reads into one entry per CDR3 protein, no DNA. The ten top clones account for 15% to 20%, within a sample of roughly 180,000 distinct CDR3 sequences. Input material: blood T cells: a sorted CD56 or NKG2C T cell subset, CD4+ or CD8+ T cells, or bulk PBMC T cells (not recorded which). The receptors shown here come from a woman between 18 and 69 years old in good health.

The chain joins TRBV20-1 to TRBJ2-3; TCRdb's D call of TRBD1 is untestable without DNA. Germline CDR1 DFQATT, CDR2 SNEGSKA (reference sequence). The CDR3 contains 12 residues. The CDR3 loop reads CSARTGRDTQYF.

The gene calls are TRBV20-1 and TRBJ1-1; checking the TCRdb D call of TRBD1 is not possible without DNA. CDR1 is DFQATT and CDR2 is SNEGSKA in the germline V gene (reference sequence). The CDR3 contains 13 residues. The CDR3 here is CSARVGGVGEAFF.

The chain links TRBV7-9 to TRBJ1-1; TCRdb proposes TRBD1, but this gene call is untestable without DNA. From germline, CDR1 is SEHNR and CDR2 FQNEAQ (reference sequence). The CDR3 covers 14 residues. The CDR3 sequence: CASSARRGDTEAFF.

The V call is TRBV9, the J call TRBJ1-4; without DNA, the TCRdb call of TRBD1 cannot be checked. The V gene's germline CDR1 is SGDLS and CDR2 YYNGEE. The CDR3 is 16 amino acids. The CDR3: CASSVAPGIPNEKLFF. The full variable domain, completed using reference TRBV9 and TRBJ1-4, is DSGVTQTPKHLITATGQRVTLRCSPRSGDLSVYWYQQSLDQGLQFLIQYYNGEERAKGNILERFSAQQFPDLHSELNLSSLELGDSALYFCASSVAPGIPNEKLFFGSGTQLSVL.

This chain connects TRBV11-2 to TRBJ2-2; TCRdb's D gene call, TRBD2, goes unchecked for lack of DNA. Germline V CDR1 and CDR2: SGHAT, FQNNGV. The CDR3 is 16 amino acids. The CDR3 sequence: CASSWSSGGKTGELFF.

The V and J genes are TRBV18 and TRBJ2-1; TCRdb outputs TRBD2, but without DNA this stays unchecked. Germline V lookup: CDR1 KGHSH, CDR2 LQKENI. There are 14 residues in the CDR3. The CDR3 loop is CASSPGLGVREQFF.

This chain uses TRBV9 with TRBJ1-2; TCRdb lists TRBD1, though no DNA is available to test this call. CDR3 length equals 14 residues. Germline assignment: CDR1 SGDLS and CDR2 YYNGEE. The CDR3 reads CASSDGQGKSGYTF.

V and J are TRBV5-1 and TRBJ1-2; no DNA is available, so the TRBD1 call from TCRdb remains unchecked. The CDR3 loop spans 14 amino acids. Looked up from germline, CDR1 is SGHRS and CDR2 is YFSETQ. Here the CDR3 reads CASSPQGIGYGYTF.

The chain couples TRBV12-3 or TRBV12-4 to TRBJ1-3; no DNA is available, so the TRBD1 call from TCRdb remains unchecked. The CDR3 sequence is 13 residues long. This chain's CDR3 is CASSYRGGNTIYF.

The chain employs TRBV30 and TRBJ2-3; the D call from TCRdb, TRBD2, cannot be confirmed without DNA. This CDR3 is built from 11 residues. The germline CDR1 and CDR2 sequences are GTSNPN and SVGIG (reference sequence). CDR3: CAWSGGRPQYF.

The J gene is TRBJ1-1, the V gene TRBV29-1; TCRdb gives TRBD1 as the D gene, but with no DNA this cannot be confirmed. From germline, CDR1 is SQVTM and CDR2 ANQGSEA. This CDR3 contains 13 residues. The CDR3 protein is CSASDRVNTEAFF. Filled out from reference TRBV29-1 and TRBJ1-1, the complete variable domain reads SAVISQKPSRDICQRGTSLTIQCQVDSQVTMMFWYRQQPGQSLTLIATANQGSEATYESGFVIDKFPISRPNLTFSTLTVSNMSPEDSSIYLCSASDRVNTEAFFGQGTRLTVV.

The chain uses TRBV5-1 and TRBJ2-7. The CDR3 has 14 amino acids. In germline, CDR1 is SGHRS, CDR2 YFSETQ. CDR3: CASSLAAPSYEQYF.

Here the CDR3 reads CSGEREGLGGTQYF. This rearrangement joins TRBV20-1 to TRBJ2-5; TCRdb names TRBD2, which stays unverified in the absence of DNA. CDR3 size: 14 residues. Germline assignment: CDR1 DFQATT and CDR2 SNEGSKA (reference sequence).

This chain links TRBV5-6 with TRBJ2-7; the TCRdb D gene call, TRBD1, has no DNA to confirm it. Germline V CDR1 and CDR2: SGHDT, YYEEEE. The CDR3 sequence is 14 residues long. The CDR3 loop is CASGRGYMEGEQYF.

This chain joins TRBV20-1 and TRBJ2-3; the TRBD1 assignment by TCRdb is unverifiable without DNA. This CDR3 spans 13 amino acids. Germline V gene sequence: CDR1 DFQATT, CDR2 SNEGSKA (reference sequence). The CDR3: CSGPSGTGDTQYF.

The chain uses TRBV20-1 and TRBJ1-4; no DNA is available, so the TRBD1 call from TCRdb remains unchecked. CDR3 size: 15 residues. Germline loops: CDR1 DFQATT, CDR2 SNEGSKA (reference sequence). The CDR3 reads CSAQKPGAPNEKLFF.

The rearrangement links TRBV2 to TRBJ2-1; the D call of TRBD2 rests on TCRdb alone, since no DNA is present to check it. Looked up from germline, CDR1 is SNHLY and CDR2 is FYNNEI. CDR3 length: 13 amino acids. This CDR3 reads CASRAGGDNEQFF.

The genes are TRBV9 and TRBJ2-1; TCRdb gives TRBD2 as the D gene, but with no DNA this cannot be confirmed. CDR1 SGDLS and CDR2 YYNGEE come from the germline V gene. The CDR3 runs 19 residues. The CDR3 sequence is CASSPRGSGRAGSYNEQFF.

The rearrangement links TRBV20-1 to TRBJ1-2; TCRdb's D call of TRBD1 is untestable without DNA. CDR1 DFQATT and CDR2 SNEGSKA come from the germline V gene (reference sequence). The CDR3 length is 12 residues. CDR3 protein: CSADGQGRRYTF.

The rearrangement joins TRBV25-1 to TRBJ1-1; without DNA, the TCRdb call of TRBD1 cannot be checked. Germline V CDR1 and CDR2: MGHDK, SYGVNS. This CDR3 contains 15 residues. CDR3 loop: CASSPQGHLNTEAFF. Drawing the rest from reference TRBV25-1 and TRBJ1-1, the complete variable domain is EADIYQTPRYLVIGTGKKITLECSQTMGHDKMYWYQQDPGMELHLIHYSYGVNSTEKGDLSSESTVSRIRTEHFPLTLESARPSHTSQYLCASSPQGHLNTEAFFGQGTRLTVV.

V and J are TRBV28 and TRBJ1-2; without DNA, the TCRdb call of TRBD1 cannot be checked. The CDR3 totals 12 residues. The V gene's germline CDR1 is MDHEN and CDR2 SYDVKM. The CDR3 here is CASSLERVGYTF.

The rearrangement joins TRBV5-1 to TRBJ1-6. This CDR3 is built from 13 residues. Germline CDR1 reads SGHRS; CDR2 reads YFSETQ. CDR3 protein: CASNIGYGSPLHF. Full variable domain (outside the CDR3, taken from reference TRBV5-1 and TRBJ1-6): KAGVTQTPRYLIKTRGQQVTLSCSPISGHRSVSWYQQTPGQGLQFLFEYFSETQRNKGNFPGRFSGRQFSNSRSEMNVSTLELGDSALYLCASNIGYGSPLHFGNGTRLTVT.

CDR3 sequence reads: CASSADPAPLNYGYTF. The chain combines TRBV9 with TRBJ1-2. The CDR3 is made up of 16 amino acids. Germline lookup yields CDR1 SGDLS and CDR2 YYNGEE.

The chain combines TRBV29-1 with TRBJ1-1; TCRdb lists TRBD1, though no DNA is available to test this call. From germline, CDR1 is SQVTM and CDR2 ANQGSEA. This CDR3 has 16 amino acids. The CDR3: CSVRDRASKLDTEAFF.

This chain connects TRBV20-1 to TRBJ2-5; lacking DNA, the TRBD2 call made by TCRdb goes unchecked. CDR3 length: 15 amino acids. Germline CDR1 DFQATT, CDR2 SNEGSKA (reference sequence). CDR3 residues: CSARDSGEGQETQYF.